Following are 14 T cell receptor beta chains from one sample sequenced in a study of T-cell memory formation after mild COVID-19. TCRdb independently ran MiXCR on the 5' RACE reads; one entry per CDR3 protein. The sample lists around 450,000 distinct CDR3 sequences; 15% to 20% were seen once. The sequenced sample consisted of PBMCs or a T cell subset sorted from them (not recorded which). These receptors originate from an adult woman who had mild COVID-19 (a few samples of this study predate the infection). Cell type and time point are not known.

This clonotype was detected only a few times. The chain carries TRBV4-1 and TRBJ1-6; perhaps TRBD1 as D (5 bases). From germline, CDR1 is MGHRA and CDR2 YSYEKL. The CDR3 sequence is 16 residues long. The germline V and J ends were trimmed by 3 bases and 9 bases, with 18 bases remaining between them. In DNA form, the CDR3 reads TGCGCCAGCAGCCACGCCCCCTCGGGGGGGATTTCACCCCTCCACTTT. The encoded protein is CASSHAPSGGISPLHF.

This clonotype occurred a few times. The CDR3 nucleotides are TGTGCCACCAGATTCAGGGGGTACACAGATACGCAGTATTTT. Its protein product is CATRFRGYTDTQYF. V gene TRBV15 combines with J gene TRBJ2-3; TRBD1 agrees at 7 bases. The J segment lost 2 bases and the V segment lost 6 bases, leaving 5 bases of the junction unmatched. The CDR3 has 14 residues. The germline V gene has CDR1 LNHNV and CDR2 YYDKDF (reference sequence).

This rearrangement joins TRBV7-9 to TRBJ1-4; D is undetermined. This CDR3 has 14 amino acids. The ends were cut back, 1 base at V and 4 bases at J, with 7 bases in the middle. Germline V CDR1 and CDR2: SEHNR, FQNEAQ (reference sequence). The CDR3 DNA follows: TGTGCCAGCAGCTTAGACAGCGTTAATGAAAAACTGTTTTTT. It codes for CASSLDSVNEKLFF.

This clonotype showed up just a few times. This chain links TRBV7-9 with TRBJ2-1; D may correspond to TRBD1 or TRBD2 (5 bases each). Germline V CDR1 and CDR2: SEHNR, FQNEAQ (reference sequence). The CDR3 has 17 amino acids. Trimming cost V 2 bases and J 7 bases, with 21 bases left between them. The CDR3 region is CASSLQQAGSRRNEQFF. In DNA form, the CDR3 reads TGTGCCAGCAGCTTACAACAGGCGGGTTCAAGGAGAAATGAGCAGTTCTTC.

The sample holds a few counts of this clonotype. The chain combines TRBV14 with TRBJ2-7; D gene unclear. V was trimmed by 5 bases and J by 0 bases, leaving 11 bases between them. This CDR3 is 14 amino acids long. In germline, CDR1 is SGHDN, CDR2 FVKESK. The chain's CDR3 is CASSIGHSSYEQYF. The DNA for the CDR3 is TGTGCCAGCAGCATAGGCCATAGCTCCTACGAGCAGTACTTC.

This chain uses TRBV10-3 with TRBJ2-7, with 7 positions matching TRBD1. The CDR3 runs 14 residues. Trimming removed 8 bases from V and 0 bases from J; junction bases left unmatched: 7. Per germline, CDR1 ENHRY and CDR2 SYGVKD. The CDR3 DNA sequence: TGTGCCATCCGCAGACAGGGCGTCTCCTACGAGCAGTACTTC. Amino acids: CAIRRQGVSYEQYF.

This clonotype was observed a few times. The CDR3 bases are TGTGCCAGCTCACCCAACAGGGGGCTAAAGACTGAAGCTTTCTTT. Its protein product is CASSPNRGLKTEAFF. The chain uses TRBV18 and TRBJ1-1; 9 bases agree with TRBD1. The CDR3 sequence is 15 residues long. V shed 3 bases, J shed 5 bases, and the junction held 7 bases outside the gene matches. CDR1 and CDR2 from the germline V gene are KGHSH and LQKENI.

The rearrangement joins TRBV7-2 to TRBJ2-1, with TRBD2 identical over 7 bases. Trimming at V came to 5 bases and at J to 3 bases, leaving 13 bases not matched to a gene. CDR1 is SGHTA, CDR2 FQGNSA, per germline. The CDR3 is 17 residues long. This chain's CDR3 is CASSPPGLAVIYNEQFF. CDR3 sequence (DNA): TGTGCCAGCAGCCCTCCCGGCCTAGCGGTAATCTACAATGAGCAGTTCTTC.

This clonotype was seen ten or more times. The CDR3 bases are TGTGCCAGCAGTGGACAGGGTAATCAGCCCCAGCATTTT. It codes for CASSGQGNQPQHF. The chain carries TRBV12-3 or TRBV12-4 and TRBJ1-5, with TRBD1 identical over 8 bases. This CDR3 has 13 residues. Trimming at V came to 5 bases and at J to 4 bases, leaving 1 base not matched to a gene.

This clonotype was counted many times. V and J are TRBV4-1 and TRBJ1-1, with 9 bases aligning to TRBD1. The CDR3 is 20 amino acids. The germline gives CDR1 MGHRA, CDR2 YSYEKL. Unmatched junction bases numbered 17, after V lost 2 bases and J lost 1 base. Here the CDR3 reads CASSQSRDRVFFSPNTEAFF. The CDR3 region has the DNA TGCGCCAGCAGCCAATCCCGGGACAGGGTGTTTTTTTCTCCGAACACTGAAGCTTTCTTT.

This chain joins TRBV5-1 and TRBJ2-3, with D unclear. The germline V gene has CDR1 SGHRS and CDR2 YFSETQ. The CDR3 is 14 residues long. With 5 bases removed from V and 5 bases from J, the gap between germline ends came to 15 bases. The chain's CDR3 is CASSESPALDTQYF. Here the CDR3 DNA reads TGCGCCAGCAGTGAGTCCCCAGCATTAGATACGCAGTATTTT.

The genes are TRBV21-1 and TRBJ2-1; TRBD2, the table's D call, was not compared with the DNA. TRBV21-1 corresponds to a pseudogene. The CDR3 covers 14 residues. CDR3 sequence: CASSTGVRENEQFF. For the CDR3, the DNA is TGTGCCAGCAGCACGGGAGTTCGAGAGAATGAGCAGTTCTTC.

This rearrangement joins TRBV4-1 to TRBJ1-4; D not resolved. The V gene's germline CDR1 is MGHRA and CDR2 YSYEKL. Trimming stripped 0 bases from V and 4 bases from J, with 21 bases between. The CDR3 spans 19 residues. CDR3 loop: CASSQDPPAAGSINEKLFF. In nucleotides, the CDR3 is TGCGCCAGCAGCCAAGATCCACCAGCCGCGGGAAGCATTAATGAAAAACTGTTTTTT.

This clonotype was recorded a few times. The CDR3 DNA follows: TGCGCCAGCAGCCAAGATCCGTCGGCAGGGGGGGCGTATGGGGCCAACGTCCTGACTTTC. Protein: CASSQDPSAGGAYGANVLTF. The chain carries TRBV4-3 and TRBJ2-6; the D gene could be TRBD1 or TRBD2 (7 bases each). This CDR3 is 20 amino acids long. Looked up from germline, CDR1 is LGHNA and CDR2 is YSLEER. Trimming removed 0 bases from V and 3 bases from J, with 21 bases in between.